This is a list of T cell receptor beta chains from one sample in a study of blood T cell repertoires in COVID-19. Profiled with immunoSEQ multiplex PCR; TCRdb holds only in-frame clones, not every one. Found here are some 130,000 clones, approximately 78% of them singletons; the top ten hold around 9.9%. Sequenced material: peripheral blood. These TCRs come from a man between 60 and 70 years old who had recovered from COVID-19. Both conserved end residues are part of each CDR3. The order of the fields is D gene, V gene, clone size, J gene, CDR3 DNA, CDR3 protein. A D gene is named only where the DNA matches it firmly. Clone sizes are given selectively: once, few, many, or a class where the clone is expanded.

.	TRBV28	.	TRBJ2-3	TGTGCCTCCGGGGTCACAGATACGCAGTATTTT	CASGVTDTQYF
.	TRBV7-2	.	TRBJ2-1	TGTGCCAGCGGTAAGGAGACTCTTTACAATGAGCAGTTCTTC	CASGKETLYNEQFF
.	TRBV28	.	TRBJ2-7	TGTGCCAGCAGTCCGGACAGAGACTACGAGCAGTACTTC	CASSPDRDYEQYF
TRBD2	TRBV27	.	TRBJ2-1	TGTGCCAGCAGTCCCCTCGGGACTAGCGGGAGAGATGAGCAGTTCTTC	CASSPLGTSGRDEQFF
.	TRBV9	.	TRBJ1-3	TGTGCCAGCAGCGTAGTTGCGGGCACCATATATTTT	CASSVVAGTIYF
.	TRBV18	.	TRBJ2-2	TGTGCCAGCTCACCACGGCCTAGCGAGAACACCGGGGAGCTGTTTTTT	CASSPRPSENTGELFF
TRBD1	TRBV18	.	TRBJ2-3	TGTGCCAGCTCACCCCTGACAGGGGGCGGGACAGATACGCAGTATTTT	CASSPLTGGGTDTQYF
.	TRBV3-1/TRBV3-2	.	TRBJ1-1	TGTGCCAGCACCCCGGTGCGGGCAGTGAACACTGAAGCTTTCTTT	CASTPVRAVNTEAFF
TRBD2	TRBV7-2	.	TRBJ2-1	TGTGCCAGCAGCCCCCGTGAGCGGGGGGGCGGCGATGAGCAGTTCTTC	CASSPRERGGGDEQFF
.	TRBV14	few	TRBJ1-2	TGTGCCAGCAGCCAAGATCTAGGTTTCGCCTTC	CASSQDLGFAF
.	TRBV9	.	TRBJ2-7	TGTGCCAGCAGCGTAGGGTCGGGAGCTGATTACGAGCAGTACTTC	CASSVGSGADYEQYF
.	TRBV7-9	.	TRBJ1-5	TGTGCCAGCAGCCGAGGAAAGATGGATCAGCCCCAGCATTTT	CASSRGKMDQPQHF
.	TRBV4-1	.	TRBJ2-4	TGCGCCAGCAGACCAGGGGCGGGAGCCAAAAACATTCAGTACTTC	CASRPGAGAKNIQYF
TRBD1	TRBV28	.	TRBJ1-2	TGTGCCAGCAGCCTGGACAGGACAACCGGTGGCTACACCTTC	CASSLDRTTGGYTF
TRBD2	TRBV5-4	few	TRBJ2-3	TGTGCCAGCAGCGACACTTTCACTAGCGGCACAGATACGCAGTATTTT	CASSDTFTSGTDTQYF
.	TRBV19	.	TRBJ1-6	TGTGCCAGTAGTCCTCGTAGGGAGAATTCACCCCTCCACTTT	CASSPRRENSPLHF
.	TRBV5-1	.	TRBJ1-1	TGCGCCAGCAGCTTGGCGGTAAACACTGAAGCTTTCTTT	CASSLAVNTEAFF
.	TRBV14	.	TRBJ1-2	TGTGCCAGCAGCCAAGCTGGGGGCGGCTATGGCTACACCTTC	CASSQAGGGYGYTF
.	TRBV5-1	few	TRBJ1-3	TGCGCCAGCAGCGAAGGGAGTGGAAACACCATATATTTT	CASSEGSGNTIYF
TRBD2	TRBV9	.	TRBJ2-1	TGTGCCAGCAGACAAGGACTAGCGGTCAATGAGCAGTTCTTC	CASRQGLAVNEQFF
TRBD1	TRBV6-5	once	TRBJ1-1	TGTGGCGGTGTAGGAGGGGGCGGCACTGAAGCTTTCTTT	CGGVGGGGTEAFF
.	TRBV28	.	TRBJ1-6	TGTGCCAGCCACAGGGCGAATTCACCCCTCCACTTT	CASHRANSPLHF
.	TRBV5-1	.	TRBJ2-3	TGCGCCAGCAGCCCCCATCCCGAAGAGCCCGGAGCGTCAAGGCAGTATTTT	CASSPHPEEPGASRQYF
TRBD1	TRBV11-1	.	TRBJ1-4	TGTGCCAGCAGAAGGACAGGGTGGGGCGAAAAACTGTTTTTT	CASRRTGWGEKLFF
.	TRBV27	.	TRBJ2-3	TGTGCCAGCAGTTTAAACGTAGGAGGAGGTACAGATACGCAGTATTTT	CASSLNVGGGTDTQYF
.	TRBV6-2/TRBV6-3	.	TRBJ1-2	TGTGCCAGCAGTTCCCCAGGGGCGAGGAATGGCTACACCTTC	CASSSPGARNGYTF
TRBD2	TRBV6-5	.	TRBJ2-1	TGTGCCAGCACCCGCAGCGGGGCGGACTACAATGAGCAGTTCTTC	CASTRSGADYNEQFF
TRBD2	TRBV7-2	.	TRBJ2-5	TGTGCCAGCAGCAGAGGGACTAGCGGGAGATCGGAGACCCAGTACTTC	CASSRGTSGRSETQYF
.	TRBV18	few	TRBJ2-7	TGTGCCAGCTCACCACCGTCGGTACAGGGTATGGGTGAGCAGTACTTC	CASSPPSVQGMGEQYF
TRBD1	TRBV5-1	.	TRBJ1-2	TGCGCCAGCAGCTCCCGTTCTGGGACAGGGACCTATGGCTACACCTTC	CASSSRSGTGTYGYTF